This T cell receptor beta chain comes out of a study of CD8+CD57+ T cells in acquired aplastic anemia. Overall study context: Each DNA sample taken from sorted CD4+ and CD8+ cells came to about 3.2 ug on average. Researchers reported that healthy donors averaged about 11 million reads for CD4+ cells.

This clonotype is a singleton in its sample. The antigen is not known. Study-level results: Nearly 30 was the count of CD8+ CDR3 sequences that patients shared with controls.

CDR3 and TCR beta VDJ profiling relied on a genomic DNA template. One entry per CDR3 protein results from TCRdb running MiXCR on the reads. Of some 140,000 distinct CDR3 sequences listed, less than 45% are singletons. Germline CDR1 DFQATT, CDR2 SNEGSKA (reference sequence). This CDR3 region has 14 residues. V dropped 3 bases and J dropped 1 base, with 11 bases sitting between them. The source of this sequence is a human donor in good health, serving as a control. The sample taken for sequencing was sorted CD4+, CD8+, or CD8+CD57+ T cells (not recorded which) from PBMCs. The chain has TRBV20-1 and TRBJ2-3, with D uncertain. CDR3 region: CSASGLAGTDTQYF. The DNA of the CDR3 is TGCAGTGCTAGTGGGCTCGCCGGCACAGATACGCAGTATTTT.